This TCR beta chain emerged from a study of blood T cell repertoires in COVID-19. Whole-study context: COVID-19 samples, acute and convalescent, were from the United States, Italy and Spain. Sample material is recorded as cDNA or gDNA derived from T cells, B-cell-depleted T cells, or PBMCs.

This CDR3 is built from 14 residues. Germline loops: CDR1 MNHEY, CDR2 SVGAGI. J was trimmed by 7 bases and V by 6 bases; bases with no gene match: 6. In the authors' methods: Researchers report that nucleated cell counts were estimated from reference gene primer amplification. Sequencing was performed with immunoSEQ multiplex PCR; in TCRdb, only in-frame clones are kept and a portion is missing. That table supplies the V and J calls and clone size; D and trimming were determined from the DNA. The data show 250,000 to 350,000 clones, about 90% seen once. Sequencing was performed on peripheral blood. The sequence derives from a woman in her 50s who had recovered from COVID-19. The V and J genes are TRBV6-5 and TRBJ1-6, with TRBD1 identical over 7 bases. CDR3 protein: CASRQGVRNSPLHF. The CDR3 DNA follows: TGTGCCAGCAGGCAGGGGGTAAGGAATTCACCCCTCCACTTT.